Reported below is one T cell receptor (beta chain). This specimen belongs to a study of blood T cell repertoires in COVID-19. Overall study context: PBMCs, B-cell-depleted T cells, or T cells were the source of the cDNA or gDNA that made up the material.

The germline V gene encodes CDR1 KGHSH and CDR2 LQKENI. V was trimmed by 1 base and J by 3 bases, leaving 12 bases between them. The CDR3 has 15 amino acids. Authors' methods: Counts of nucleated cells, estimated from reference gene primer amplification, were obtained. The protocol was immunoSEQ multiplex PCR, while the TCRdb copy is restricted to in-frame clones and leaves out a portion. Clonal size and the V and J genes are those of that table, whereas D and trimming came from the DNA. Of about 94,000 clones listed, 87% are singletons. The receptor comes from a woman over 75 with acute or convalescent COVID-19. J is TRBJ1-1 and V is TRBV18, with unresolved D. The material sequenced was peripheral blood. The CDR3 sequence is CASSPQRVDHTEAFF. The CDR3 nucleotides read TGTGCCAGCTCACCACAGAGGGTCGACCACACTGAAGCTTTCTTT.